These 21 T cell receptor beta chains share one sample of origin, sequenced in a study of human T cells and chemical hapten exposure. TCRdb fed the RACE reads into MiXCR, producing one record per CDR3 protein. The sample holds fewer than 150,000 distinct CDR3 sequences, approximately 15% seen once. The time point is: patch test 1, 2 weeks after DPC sensitization. Treatment described: therapeutic diphenylcyclopropenone sensitization with weekly scalp DPC. The sequencing here drew on whole blood, taken in connection with sensitization to the hapten diphenylcyclopropenone (DPC). The receptors were sampled from a young man with alopecia areata. Some clones in this sample may be carry-over from other donors' samples.

This chain links TRBV11-2 with TRBJ2-7, with TRBD1 identical over 7 bases. The CDR3 length is 13 residues. CDR1 SGHAT and CDR2 FQNNGV come from the germline V gene. The ends lost 5 bases at V and 2 bases at J; junction bases unmatched: 3. CDR3 DNA sequence: TGTGCCAGCAGCGAGGGACAGCCCTACGAGCAGTACGTC. Protein: CASSEGQPYEQYV.

In its sample, this clonotype was seen a few times. The gene calls are TRBV7-9 and TRBJ2-3, with 10 bases fitting TRBD2. V trimming: 2 bases; J trimming: 2 bases; junction bases outside the gene matches: 4. The CDR3 has 16 residues. Germline V gene data show CDR1 as SEHNR and CDR2 as FQNEAQ (reference sequence). The CDR3 DNA reads as TGTGCCAGCAGCTTATCTAGCGGGGGAAACACAGATACGCAGTATTTT. As protein: CASSLSSGGNTDTQYF.

The V gene is TRBV5-1, the J gene TRBJ2-3; D is possibly TRBD2 (6 bases). Between the trimmed V and J ends, which lost 2 bases and 2 bases, there was a span of 12 bases. Germline CDR1 is SGHRS and CDR2 is YFSETQ. This CDR3 contains 15 residues. DNA for the CDR3: TGCGCCAGCAGCTTCGGGGGAGTTTCCACAGATACGCAGTATTTT. The encoded protein is CASSFGGVSTDTQYF.

This clonotype was observed a few times. The genes are TRBV6-5 and TRBJ2-7, with D unclear. The CDR3 spans 14 residues. The V end was cut by 5 bases, the J end by 2 bases, with 13 bases between. Germline CDR1 MNHEY, CDR2 SVGAGI. The CDR3 protein is CASSPVDGAYEQYV. CDR3 bases: TGTGCCAGCAGTCCTGTGGATGGAGCCTACGAGCAGTACGTC.

The V call is TRBV3-1, the J call TRBJ1-2; TRBD1 might be the D (6 bases). Germline values: CDR1 LGHDT, CDR2 YNNKEL (reference sequence). The CDR3 is 16 residues long. Trimming cost V 0 bases and J 4 bases, with 15 bases left between them. The CDR3 DNA is TGTGCCAGCAGCCAAGATGGAGGACAGAGAGTCTATGGCTACACCTTC. It specifies CASSQDGGQRVYGYTF.

This clonotype was observed many times. The chain couples TRBV3-1 to TRBJ2-5; no clear D. The CDR3 sequence is 11 residues long. The V end was cut by 2 bases, the J end by 2 bases, with 0 bases between. Germline V gene data show CDR1 as LGHDT and CDR2 as YNNKEL (reference sequence). The CDR3 loop reads CASSQQETQYF. As DNA, the CDR3 is TGTGCCAGCAGCCAACAAGAGACCCAGTACTTC.

This clonotype was recorded at least ten times. The chain employs TRBV4-1 and TRBJ1-1, with D perhaps TRBD1 (6 bases). This CDR3 is built from 14 residues. Germline values: CDR1 MGHRA, CDR2 YSYEKL. The ends were cut back, 1 base at V and 2 bases at J, with 8 bases in the middle. The CDR3 coding sequence is TGCGCCAGCAGCCAAGCAGGGGCAAACACTGAAGCTTTCTTT. Translation gives CASSQAGANTEAFF.

At least ten counts were recorded for this clonotype. The chain has TRBV5-1 and TRBJ1-3; no definite D call. The CDR3 loop spans 12 amino acids. Trimming stripped 5 bases from V and 3 bases from J, with 6 bases between. Germline CDR1 reads SGHRS; CDR2 reads YFSETQ. The CDR3 nucleotides read TGCGCCAGCAGGGACCGTGGAAACACCATATATTTT. It encodes CASRDRGNTIYF.

J is TRBJ1-6 and V is TRBV28; the match to TRBD1 covers 10 bases. CDR1 and CDR2 from the germline V gene are MDHEN and SYDVKM. This CDR3 has 16 amino acids. V was clipped by 4 bases and J by 8 bases; unmatched bases: 8. CDR3 bases: TGTGCCAGCAGTTCATGGGACAGGGGACGGTATTCACCCCTCCACTTT. Amino acids: CASSSWDRGRYSPLHF. The whole variable domain, filled in from reference TRBV28 and TRBJ1-6, reads DVKVTQSSRYLVKRTGEKVFLECVQDMDHENMFWYRQDPGLGLRLIYFSYDVKMKEKGDIPEGYSVSREKKERFSLILESASTNQTSMYLCASSSWDRGRYSPLHFGNGTRLTVT.

The gene calls are TRBV24-1 and TRBJ2-5; no firm D call. V lost 6 bases and J lost 3, with 10 bases in between. This CDR3 comprises 13 residues. Germline V gives CDR1 KGHDR, CDR2 SFDVKD. CDR3 region: CATSSVVEETQYF. CDR3 coding DNA: TGTGCCACCAGTTCTGTGGTGGAAGAGACCCAGTACTTC.

This clonotype was detected ten times or more. The chain links TRBV6-2 or TRBV6-3 to TRBJ1-1; 9 positions agree with TRBD1. The germline V gene encodes CDR1 MNHEY and CDR2 SVGEGT. This CDR3 contains 15 residues. Germline trimming cut 4 bases from V and 6 bases from J; bases unmatched to any gene: 9. The CDR3 DNA is TGTGCCAGCAGTTTTCACGGACAGGGGTGGCCTGAAGCTTTCTTT. This codes for CASSFHGQGWPEAFF.

This clonotype was picked up a small number of times. The chain joins TRBV6-5 to TRBJ1-3; D is possibly TRBD1 (6 bases). The CDR3 has 16 amino acids. The germline V gene has CDR1 MNHEY and CDR2 SVGAGI. Between the trimmed V and J ends, which lost 0 bases and 1 base, there was a span of 10 bases. Written as DNA, the CDR3 is TGTGCCAGCAGTTACTCGAGGGGGAGATCTGGAAACACCATATATTTT. This sequence encodes CASSYSRGRSGNTIYF.

This clonotype has only a few counts. CDR3 loop: CASSRNLDSNYGYTF. In DNA form, the CDR3 reads TGTGCCAGCAGCCGTAACTTGGACAGTAACTATGGCTACACCTTC. The rearrangement uses TRBV7-2 and TRBJ1-2; D possibly corresponds to TRBD1 (6 bases). The V end was cut by 5 bases, the J end by 1 base, with 14 bases between. The CDR3 is made up of 15 amino acids. Germline assignment: CDR1 SGHTA and CDR2 FQGNSA.

On this clonotype itself: Germline and junction disagree at one end, which may indicate a read error. The chain recombines TRBV20-1 with TRBJ2-7; D could derive from TRBD1 or TRBD2 (5 bases each). The CDR3 is 13 residues long. CDR1 and CDR2 (germline): DFQATT, SNEGSKA (reference sequence). The CDR3 spells CSAGDPLSDEQYF. The CDR3 nucleotides read TGCAGTGCCGGGGACCCCCTCTCCGACGAGCAGTACTTC.

The V gene is TRBV6-5, the J gene TRBJ2-2; D perhaps matches TRBD2 (5 bases). The CDR3 covers 15 residues. V gave up 7 bases and J gave up 6 bases, with 18 bases separating them. Germline V gene data show CDR1 as MNHEY and CDR2 as SVGAGI. The CDR3: CASTVSPGGPGELFF. The CDR3 nucleotides are TGTGCCAGCACCGTGTCCCCCGGAGGACCCGGGGAGCTGTTTTTT.

The V and J genes are TRBV4-3 and TRBJ2-5; no reliable D call. The V end was cut by 0 bases, the J end by 1 base, with 3 bases between. There are 13 residues in the CDR3. The germline V gene has CDR1 LGHNA and CDR2 YSLEER. CDR3 nucleotides: TGCGCCAGCAGCCAAGATCCCCAAGAGACCCAGTACTTC. This translates into CASSQDPQETQYF.

The chain carries TRBV5-8 and TRBJ1-5, with D tentatively TRBD1 (5 bases). The V gene lost 3 bases and the J gene lost 3 bases, with 10 bases spanning the gap. Germline CDR1 SGHTS, CDR2 YDEGEE. This CDR3 contains 14 residues. CDR3 sequence reads: CASSWDGNNQPQHF. Written as DNA, the CDR3 is TGTGCCAGCAGCTGGGACGGGAACAATCAGCCCCAGCATTTT.

This clonotype was counted a few times. The chain combines TRBV6-4 with TRBJ2-3; 10 positions match TRBD2. The V gene's germline CDR1 is MRHNA and CDR2 SNTAGT. V lost 3 bases, J lost 0 bases, and 3 bases stayed unmatched. The CDR3 sequence is 16 residues long. The DNA for the CDR3 is TGTGCCAGCAGTGAGGTACTAGCGGGGAGCACAGATACGCAGTATTTT. Translating gives CASSEVLAGSTDTQYF.

This clonotype was counted only a few times. This chain connects TRBV9 to TRBJ1-1; 11 bases match TRBD1. CDR3 length equals 16 residues. The trim removed 4 bases at V and 5 bases at J, leaving 10 bases unmatched. The germline CDR1 and CDR2 sequences are SGDLS and YYNGEE. CDR3 residues: CASSPRTGGAGTEAFF. CDR3 in DNA: TGTGCCAGCAGCCCCCGGACAGGGGGCGCAGGAACTGAAGCTTTCTTT. Complete variable domain (other parts from reference TRBV9 and TRBJ1-1): DSGVTQTPKHLITATGQRVTLRCSPRSGDLSVYWYQQSLDQGLQFLIQYYNGEERAKGNILERFSAQQFPDLHSELNLSSLELGDSALYFCASSPRTGGAGTEAFFGQGTRLTVV.

This chain uses TRBV29-1 with TRBJ1-4; tentative D call: TRBD1 (6 bases). There are 14 residues in the CDR3. The germline V and J ends were trimmed by 3 bases and 5 bases, with 13 bases remaining between them. Germline assignment: CDR1 SQVTM and CDR2 ANQGSEA. CDR3 in DNA: TGCAGCGTTGAGGCGGGGGCGCGGAATGAAAAACTGTTTTTT. It specifies CSVEAGARNEKLFF. The complete variable domain, with remaining parts taken from reference TRBV29-1 and TRBJ1-4, reads SAVISQKPSRDICQRGTSLTIQCQVDSQVTMMFWYRQQPGQSLTLIATANQGSEATYESGFVIDKFPISRPNLTFSTLTVSNMSPEDSSIYLCSVEAGARNEKLFFGSGTQLSVL.

This clonotype was detected only a few times. The chain employs TRBV12-3 or TRBV12-4 and TRBJ1-5, with D tentatively TRBD1 (5 bases). The V end lost 5 bases, the J end lost 0 bases, and 8 bases lay between the germline ends. The CDR3 spans 14 residues. DNA of the CDR3: TGTGCCAGCAGTCAGGGTAATAGCAATCAGCCCCAGCATTTT. Amino acid sequence: CASSQGNSNQPQHF.